This T cell receptor beta chain was recorded in a study of vaccination effects on CD4 cells after COVID-19. Antigen-specific CD4+ T cells were expanded with viral peptide pools in the ViraFEST assay before sequencing. Cultured cells yielded isolated CD4+ T cells after less than 11 days. Each participant was administered two doses of either the BNT162b2 or the mRNA-1273 vaccine. The culture medium for 1.5 million to 2 million PBMC per well included roughly 10 IU/ml IL-2 and around 10 ug/ml peptides. About this clone itself: As yet, its antigen is unknown.

There are 15 residues in the CDR3. J was trimmed by 0 bases and V by 5 bases; bases with no gene match: 3. The germline V gene has CDR1 SGHRS and CDR2 YFSETQ. This table comes from immunoSEQ multiplex PCR, and its TCRdb copy is limited to in-frame clones, with some not included. This sample has some 30,000 clones, with approximately 83% found just once. This sequence joins TRBV5-1 and TRBJ2-1; TRBD2 matches at 9 bases. The source was CD4+ T cells from PBMCs cultured with HCoV-NL63 spike peptides, collected after COVID-19 vaccination. This TCR was recovered from a human donor who received a COVID-19 vaccine. Some clones in this sample may be carry-over from other donors' samples. The CDR3 region is CASSDSGGSYNEQFF. CDR3 nucleotides: TGCGCCAGCAGTGATAGCGGGGGCTCCTACAATGAGCAGTTCTTC.